The TCR beta chain described here comes from a study of identical twins. Notes on the study in general: Out-of-frame beta sequences exhibited a weaker degree of excess twin sharing.

A universal primer site was created by template switching, with the cDNA bearing unique molecular identifiers. TCRdb itself ran the 5' RACE reads through MiXCR, one entry per CDR3 protein. The profile shows 450,000 to 650,000 distinct CDR3 sequences, 9.6% of them singletons. This clonotype has ten or more counts. Its matching antigen is unknown. Between the trimmed V and J ends, which lost 10 bases and 4 bases, there was a span of 8 bases. This CDR3 comprises 10 residues. Per germline, CDR1 MGHDK and CDR2 SYGVNS. These sequences were also reported in another study, on yellow fever vaccine responses in identical twins.

This chain joins TRBV25-1 and TRBJ2-7; D gene uncertain. The receptor comes from a young woman in good health. Input material: PBMCs. This CDR3 is CATLIYEQYF. For the CDR3, the DNA is TGTGCCACCCTAATATACGAGCAGTACTTC.